This is a list of T cell receptor beta chains from one sample in a study of Tregs in tolerant kidney transplant recipients. The protocol was immunoSEQ multiplex PCR, while the TCRdb copy is restricted to in-frame clones and leaves out a portion. The sample has under 100,000 clones, 85% to 95% seen once. Source material: CD8+ T cells from blood. Receptors were obtained from a human donor in good health. Both conserved end residues are part of each CDR3. The order of the fields is V gene, CDR3 protein.

TRBV9 | CASSLRGAGGPQETQYF
TRBV4-1 | CASSPWTSGRASGEQYF
TRBV29-1 | CSAPGTSSYNEQFF
TRBV2 | CASSPSDRVNTGELFF
TRBV19 | CASTTGEVDEQFF
TRBV30 | CAWGPLDTEAFF
TRBV11-2 | CASSFTGTAYEQYF
TRBV16 | CASSHPGQGKSEQYF
TRBV7-8 | CASSPVPYPQSRANVLTF
TRBV13 | CASSFRAENIQYF
TRBV5-4 | CASSLRPNSYEQYF
TRBV30 | CAWSRLAGGDTQYF
TRBV25-1 | CASSLQGNTEAFF